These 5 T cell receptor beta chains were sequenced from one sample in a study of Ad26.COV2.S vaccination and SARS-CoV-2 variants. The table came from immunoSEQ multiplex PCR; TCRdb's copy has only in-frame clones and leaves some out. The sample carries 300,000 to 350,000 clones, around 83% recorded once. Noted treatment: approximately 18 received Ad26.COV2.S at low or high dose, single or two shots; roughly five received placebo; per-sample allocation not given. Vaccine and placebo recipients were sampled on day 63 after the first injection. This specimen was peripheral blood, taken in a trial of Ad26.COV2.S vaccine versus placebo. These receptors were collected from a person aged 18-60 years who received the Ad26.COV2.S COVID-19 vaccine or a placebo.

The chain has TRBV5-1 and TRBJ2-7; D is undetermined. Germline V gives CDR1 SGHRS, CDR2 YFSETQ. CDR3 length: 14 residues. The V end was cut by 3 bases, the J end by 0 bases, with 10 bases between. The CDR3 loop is CASSSQLSSYEQYF. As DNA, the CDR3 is TGCGCCAGCAGCTCACAGCTGAGCTCCTACGAGCAGTACTTC.

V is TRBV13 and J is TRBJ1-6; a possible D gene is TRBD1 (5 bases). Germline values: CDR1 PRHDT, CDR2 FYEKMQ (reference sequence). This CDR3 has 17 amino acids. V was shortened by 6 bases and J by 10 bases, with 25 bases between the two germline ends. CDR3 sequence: CASSFSSGTGVGSPLHF. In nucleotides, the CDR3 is TGTGCCAGCAGTTTCTCCTCCGGGACCGGGGTGGGGTCACCCCTCCACTTT.

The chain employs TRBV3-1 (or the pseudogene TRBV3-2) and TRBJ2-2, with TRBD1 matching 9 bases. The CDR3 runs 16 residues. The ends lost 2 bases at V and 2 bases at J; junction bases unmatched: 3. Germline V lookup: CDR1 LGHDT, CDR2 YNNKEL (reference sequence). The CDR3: CASSQRTGENTGELFF. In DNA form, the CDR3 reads TGTGCCAGCAGCCAACGGACAGGGGAAAACACCGGGGAGCTGTTTTTT.

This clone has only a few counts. The CDR3 coding sequence is TGTGCCAGCAGCGTACAGACGAACACTGAAGCTTTCTTT. Translation: CASSVQTNTEAFF. The J gene is TRBJ1-1, the V gene TRBV9; D call uncertain. Trimming pared 1 base from V and 1 base from J, leaving 5 bases between. This CDR3 spans 13 amino acids. Germline values: CDR1 SGDLS, CDR2 YYNGEE.

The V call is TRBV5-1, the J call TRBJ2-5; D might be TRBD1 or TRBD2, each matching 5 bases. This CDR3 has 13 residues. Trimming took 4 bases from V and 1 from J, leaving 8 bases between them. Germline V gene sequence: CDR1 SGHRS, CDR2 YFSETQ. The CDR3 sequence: CASSPGPQETQYF. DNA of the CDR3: TGCGCCAGCAGCCCGGGACCCCAAGAGACCCAGTACTTC.